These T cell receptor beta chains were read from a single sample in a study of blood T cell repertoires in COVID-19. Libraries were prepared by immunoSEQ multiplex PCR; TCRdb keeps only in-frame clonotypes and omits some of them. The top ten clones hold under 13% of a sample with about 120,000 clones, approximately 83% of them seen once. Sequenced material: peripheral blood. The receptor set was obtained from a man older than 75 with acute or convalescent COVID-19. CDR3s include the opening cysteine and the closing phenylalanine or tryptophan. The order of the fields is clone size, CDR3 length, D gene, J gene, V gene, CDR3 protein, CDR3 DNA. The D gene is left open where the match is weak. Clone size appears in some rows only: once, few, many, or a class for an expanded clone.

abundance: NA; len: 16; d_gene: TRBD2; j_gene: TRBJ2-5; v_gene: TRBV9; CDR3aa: CASSVGASGGQETQYF; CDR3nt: TGTGCCAGCAGCGTAGGGGCTAGCGGGGGCCAAGAGACCCAGTACTTC
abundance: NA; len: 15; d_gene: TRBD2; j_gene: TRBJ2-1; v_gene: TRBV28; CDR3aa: CASSQRGRAYNEQFF; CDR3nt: TGTGCCAGCAGCCAGCGCGGGAGGGCTTACAATGAGCAGTTCTTC
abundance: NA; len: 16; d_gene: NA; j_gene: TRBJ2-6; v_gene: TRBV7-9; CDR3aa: CASSTAVNSGANVLTF; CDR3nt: TGTGCCAGCAGCACAGCCGTCAACTCTGGGGCCAACGTCCTGACTTTC
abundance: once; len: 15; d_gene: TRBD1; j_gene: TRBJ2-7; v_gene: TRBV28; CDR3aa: CASSLVGTGVYEQYF; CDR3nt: TGTGCCAGCAGTTTGGTGGGGACAGGGGTCTACGAGCAGTACTTC
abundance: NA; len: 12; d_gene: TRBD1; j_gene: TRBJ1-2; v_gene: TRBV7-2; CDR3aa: CASSRDRASYTF; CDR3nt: TGTGCCAGCAGCCGTGACAGGGCCAGCTACACCTTC
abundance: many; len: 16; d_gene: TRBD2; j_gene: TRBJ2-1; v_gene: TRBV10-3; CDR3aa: CAISESLAGGNNEQFF; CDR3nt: TGTGCCATCAGTGAGTCCCTAGCGGGAGGAAACAATGAGCAGTTCTTC
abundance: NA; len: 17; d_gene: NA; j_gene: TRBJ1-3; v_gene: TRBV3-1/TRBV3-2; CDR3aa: CASSHSFTGVSGNTIYF; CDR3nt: TGTGCCAGCAGCCACAGCTTTACAGGAGTCTCTGGAAACACCATATATTTT
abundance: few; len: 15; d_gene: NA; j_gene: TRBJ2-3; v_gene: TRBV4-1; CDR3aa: CASSLRRTSTDTQYF; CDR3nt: TGCGCCAGCAGCTTGAGAAGGACTAGCACAGATACGCAGTATTTT
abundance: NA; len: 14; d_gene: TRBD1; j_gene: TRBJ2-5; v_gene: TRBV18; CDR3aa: CASSPRTGKETQYF; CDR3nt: TGTGCCAGCTCACCCAGGACAGGAAAGGAGACCCAGTACTTC
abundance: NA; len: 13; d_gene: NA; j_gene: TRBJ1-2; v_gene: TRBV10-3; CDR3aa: CASWDTLNYGYTF; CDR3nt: TGTGCCAGTTGGGACACTCTTAACTATGGCTACACCTTC
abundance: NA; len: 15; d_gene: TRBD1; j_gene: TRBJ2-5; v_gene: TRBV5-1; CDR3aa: CASSLPGQGIETQYF; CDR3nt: TGCGCCAGCAGCTTACCGGGACAGGGAATAGAGACCCAGTACTTC
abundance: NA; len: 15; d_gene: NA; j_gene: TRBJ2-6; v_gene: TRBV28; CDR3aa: CASSLPTSGANVLTF; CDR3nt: TGTGCCAGCAGTTTACCTACCTCTGGGGCCAACGTCCTGACTTTC
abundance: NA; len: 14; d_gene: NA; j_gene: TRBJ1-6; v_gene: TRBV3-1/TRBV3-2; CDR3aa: CASSRETGNSPLHF; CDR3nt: TGTGCCAGCAGCCGTGAAACAGGGAATTCACCCCTCCACTTT
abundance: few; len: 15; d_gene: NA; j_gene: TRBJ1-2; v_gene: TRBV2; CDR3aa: CASSLQDKTNYGYTF; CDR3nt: TGTGCCAGCAGCCTTCAGGACAAAACTAACTATGGCTACACCTTC
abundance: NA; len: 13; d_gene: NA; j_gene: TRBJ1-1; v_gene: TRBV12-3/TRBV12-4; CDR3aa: CASSPGAYTEAFF; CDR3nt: TGTGCCAGCAGTCCAGGGGCGTACACTGAAGCTTTCTTT
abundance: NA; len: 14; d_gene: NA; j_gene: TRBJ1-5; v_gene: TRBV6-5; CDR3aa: CASSPPEVFQPQHF; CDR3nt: TGTGCCAGCAGTCCCCCTGAGGTTTTTCAGCCCCAGCATTTT
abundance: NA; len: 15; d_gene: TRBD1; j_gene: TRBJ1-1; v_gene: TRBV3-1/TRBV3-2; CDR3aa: CASTRQGALNTEAFF; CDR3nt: TGTGCCAGCACCAGACAGGGGGCGTTGAACACTGAAGCTTTCTTT
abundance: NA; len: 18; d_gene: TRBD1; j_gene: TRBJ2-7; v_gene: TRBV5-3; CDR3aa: CARSPPVYRGQDLQEQYF; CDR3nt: TGTGCCAGAAGCCCCCCTGTGTATCGGGGACAGGATCTGCAAGAGCAGTACTTC
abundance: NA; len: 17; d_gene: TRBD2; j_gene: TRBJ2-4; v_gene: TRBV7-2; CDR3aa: CASSLAWSSGGGNIQYF; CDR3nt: TGTGCCAGCAGCTTAGCATGGTCTAGCGGGGGGGGAAACATTCAGTACTTC
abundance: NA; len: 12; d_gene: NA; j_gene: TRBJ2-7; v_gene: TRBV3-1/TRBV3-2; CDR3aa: CASSQRGYEQYF; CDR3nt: TGTGCCAGCAGCCAAAGGGGCTACGAGCAGTACTTC
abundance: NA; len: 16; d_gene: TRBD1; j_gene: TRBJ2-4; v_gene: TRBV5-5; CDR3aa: CASSLPLQGSRDIQYF; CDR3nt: TGTGCCAGCAGCTTGCCATTACAGGGGAGCAGGGACATTCAGTACTTC
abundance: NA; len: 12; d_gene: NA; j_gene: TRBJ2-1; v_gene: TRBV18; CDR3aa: CASSPRAGEQFF; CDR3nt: TGTGCCAGCTCTCCTCGAGCGGGTGAGCAGTTCTTC
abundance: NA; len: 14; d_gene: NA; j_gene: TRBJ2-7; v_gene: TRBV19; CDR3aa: CASSIQAEAYEQYF; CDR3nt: TGTGCCAGTAGTATTCAGGCGGAGGCATACGAGCAGTACTTC
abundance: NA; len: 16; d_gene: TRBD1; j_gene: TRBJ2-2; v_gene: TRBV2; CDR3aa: CASSEARQGKAGELFF; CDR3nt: TGTGCCAGCAGTGAAGCGCGACAGGGGAAGGCCGGGGAGCTGTTTTTT
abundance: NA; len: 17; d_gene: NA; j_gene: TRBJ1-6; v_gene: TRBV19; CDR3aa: CASSIVSGAIVDSPLHF; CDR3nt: TGTGCCAGTAGTATAGTTTCAGGGGCCATCGTTGATTCACCCCTCCACTTT
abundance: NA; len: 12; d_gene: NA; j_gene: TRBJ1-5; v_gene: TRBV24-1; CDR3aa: CATSDGGQPQHF; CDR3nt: TGTGCCACCAGTGATGGCGGGCAGCCCCAGCATTTT
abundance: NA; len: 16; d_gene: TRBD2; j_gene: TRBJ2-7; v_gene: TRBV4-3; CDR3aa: CASSQVGTSGSYEQYF; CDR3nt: TGCGCCAGCAGCCAAGTTGGGACTAGCGGGAGTTACGAGCAGTACTTC
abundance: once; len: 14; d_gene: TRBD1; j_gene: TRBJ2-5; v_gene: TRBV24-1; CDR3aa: CATSDRGQRETQYF; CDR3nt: TGTGCCACCAGTGATAGGGGGCAGAGGGAGACCCAGTACTTC
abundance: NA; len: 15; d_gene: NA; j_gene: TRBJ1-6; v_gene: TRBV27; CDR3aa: CASSLEGFYNSPLHF; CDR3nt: TGTGCCAGCAGTTTAGAGGGTTTCTATAATTCACCCCTCCACTTT
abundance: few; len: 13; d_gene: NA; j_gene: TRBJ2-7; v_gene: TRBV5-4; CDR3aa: CASSLGGEYEQYF; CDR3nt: TGTGCCAGCAGCTTAGGGGGGGAATACGAGCAGTACTTC
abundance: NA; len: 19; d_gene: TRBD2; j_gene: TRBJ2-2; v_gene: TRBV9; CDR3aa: CASSVGISGGATDTGELFF; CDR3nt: TGTGCCAGCAGCGTAGGGATTAGCGGGGGGGCCACGGACACCGGGGAGCTGTTTTTT
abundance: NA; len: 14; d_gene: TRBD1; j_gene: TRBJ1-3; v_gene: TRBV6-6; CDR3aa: CASRPGQGGRTIYF; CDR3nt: TGTGCCAGCAGACCAGGACAGGGTGGACGGACCATATATTTT
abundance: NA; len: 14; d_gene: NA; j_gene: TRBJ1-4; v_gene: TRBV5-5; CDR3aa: CASSLAGTYEKLFF; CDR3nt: TGTGCCAGCAGCTTGGCCGGGACTTATGAAAAACTGTTTTTT
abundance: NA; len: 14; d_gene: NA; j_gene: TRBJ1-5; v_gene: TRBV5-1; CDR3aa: CASSLDGGGQPQHF; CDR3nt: TGCGCCAGCAGCTTGGATGGGGGGGGTCAGCCCCAGCATTTT
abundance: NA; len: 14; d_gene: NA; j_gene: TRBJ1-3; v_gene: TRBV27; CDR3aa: CASSLGTAGNTIYF; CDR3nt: TGTGCCAGCAGTTTAGGGACTGCCGGAAACACCATATATTTT
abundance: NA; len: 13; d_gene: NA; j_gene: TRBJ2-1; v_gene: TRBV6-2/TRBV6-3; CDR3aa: CASIPDTVSEQFF; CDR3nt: TGTGCCAGCATCCCCGACACTGTTTCAGAGCAGTTCTTC
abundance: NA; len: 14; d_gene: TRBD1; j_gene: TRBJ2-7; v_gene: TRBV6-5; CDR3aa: CASSNRQGGGEQYF; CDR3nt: TGTGCCAGCAGTAATCGACAGGGGGGCGGCGAGCAGTACTTC